Below, 18 T cell receptor beta chains from the same sample are listed, as sequenced in a study of blood T cell repertoires in COVID-19. The table came from immunoSEQ multiplex PCR; TCRdb's copy has only in-frame clones and leaves some out. The sample lists approximately 290,000 clones, 75% to 90% occurring once. The sequencing sample was made of peripheral blood. All receptors derive from a man between 25 and 39 years old with acute or convalescent COVID-19.

V gene TRBV4-1 combines with J gene TRBJ2-6, with 8 positions matching TRBD1. Germline loops: CDR1 MGHRA, CDR2 YSYEKL. V shed 3 bases, J shed 12 bases, and the junction held 7 bases outside the gene matches. The CDR3 consists of 14 residues. The CDR3 DNA sequence: TGCGCCAGCAGCCAGCAGGGGGCTCCCCGCGTCCTGACTTTC. It specifies CASSQQGAPRVLTF.

CDR3 amino acids: CASSPGLAGNNEQFF. CDR3 DNA: TGTGCCAGCAGTCCGGGACTAGCGGGGAACAATGAGCAGTTCTTC. The chain couples TRBV5-4 to TRBJ2-1; 13 nucleotides align to TRBD2. Per the germline V gene, CDR1 is SGHNT and CDR2 is YYREEE (reference sequence). There are 15 residues in the CDR3. After removal of 5 bases from V and 5 bases from J, the junction contained 4 bases not matched to a gene.

This clone was found once. In the same sample, other DNA sequences code for this CDR3. The rearrangement uses TRBV15 and TRBJ1-6, with D maybe TRBD1 (5 bases). Germline V lookup: CDR1 LNHNV, CDR2 YYDKDF (reference sequence). CDR3 length: 15 amino acids. Between the trimmed V and J ends, which lost 0 bases and 2 bases, there was a span of 5 bases. CDR3 bases: TGTGCCACCAGCAGAGACAGGGCCTATAATTCACCCCTCCACTTT. As protein: CATSRDRAYNSPLHF.

The rearrangement joins TRBV28 to TRBJ1-3, with D possibly being TRBD1 (6 bases). Germline V gives CDR1 MDHEN, CDR2 SYDVKM. This CDR3 region has 15 residues. V dropped 5 bases and J dropped 4 bases, with 15 bases sitting between them. DNA of the CDR3: TGTGCCAGCAGTCCCTCCGTGACAGGCGGAAACACCATATATTTT. Translated: CASSPSVTGGNTIYF.

The chain recombines TRBV28 with TRBJ2-5; 11 nucleotides align to TRBD2. Germline values: CDR1 MDHEN, CDR2 SYDVKM. The CDR3 extends over 15 amino acids. V shed 3 bases and J 5 bases; nucleotides not matched to a gene: 5. CDR3 in amino acids: CASSFSGGARETQYF. For the CDR3, the DNA is TGTGCCAGCAGTTTTAGCGGGGGGGCCCGCGAGACCCAGTACTTC.

The V call is TRBV7-8, the J call TRBJ1-2, with 12 bases fitting TRBD1. CDR3 length: 19 residues. Germline assignment: CDR1 SGHVS and CDR2 FQNEAQ. Unmatched junction bases numbered 17, after V lost 5 bases and J lost 4 bases. The CDR3 here is CASSPGGRDRGRILYGYTF. The DNA of the CDR3 is TGTGCCAGCAGCCCTGGGGGGCGGGACAGGGGGCGAATTCTCTATGGCTACACCTTC.

The V and J genes are TRBV5-1 and TRBJ2-4; TRBD2 is a possible D gene (5 bases). The CDR3 length is 14 residues. V lost 5 bases to trimming and J lost 3 bases, with 12 bases between them. The germline V gene has CDR1 SGHRS and CDR2 YFSETQ. The CDR3 reads CASRAEGGKNIQYF. CDR3 sequence (DNA): TGCGCCAGCAGGGCAGAAGGAGGCAAAAACATTCAGTACTTC.

The rearrangement joins TRBV5-4 to TRBJ2-1, with 8 nucleotides matching TRBD2. CDR1 SGHNT and CDR2 YYREEE come from the germline V gene (reference sequence). V shed 4 bases, J shed 2 bases, and the junction held 8 bases outside the gene matches. This CDR3 has 16 amino acids. The CDR3 reads CASSLPRTSPYNEQFF. The DNA for the CDR3 is TGTGCCAGCAGCCTCCCTAGGACTAGCCCCTACAATGAGCAGTTCTTC.

The chain employs TRBV28 and TRBJ1-1, with D possibly being TRBD1 (5 bases). CDR1 is MDHEN and CDR2 is SYDVKM in the germline V gene. CDR3 length equals 14 residues. The V end lost 8 bases, the J end lost 2 bases, and 15 bases lay between the germline ends. Here the CDR3 reads CASQKERGNTEAFF. DNA of the CDR3: TGTGCCAGCCAGAAAGAGCGGGGCAACACTGAAGCTTTCTTT.

The gene calls are TRBV9 and TRBJ2-5, with 10 bases lining up with TRBD2. The length of the CDR3 is 15 residues. Germline-derived CDR1 and CDR2 are SGDLS and YYNGEE. V dropped 1 base and J dropped 4; count of bases not matched to a gene: 4. The DNA of the CDR3 is TGTGCCAGCAGCGTAAAGGCTAGCGGGAGAGAGACCCAGTACTTC. This codes for CASSVKASGRETQYF.

Comments on this clone: The same CDR3 is also encoded by other DNA sequences in this sample. The chain joins TRBV19 to TRBJ2-7, with 13 nucleotides matching TRBD2. V shed 3 bases, J shed 5 bases, and the junction held 1 base outside the gene matches. Germline V gene data show CDR1 as LNHDA and CDR2 as SQIVND (reference sequence). CDR3 length equals 14 residues. The CDR3 DNA sequence: TGTGCCAGTAGTATCGGACTAGCGGGGGACGAGCAGTACTTC. It translates to CASSIGLAGDEQYF.

Turning to this clone: Other DNA variants within this sample encode the same CDR3. The chain joins TRBV28 to TRBJ1-4, with TRBD1 identical over 9 bases. This CDR3 spans 15 amino acids. V lost 4 bases and J lost 8; bases outside the gene matches: 8. Germline CDR1 reads MDHEN; CDR2 reads SYDVKM. This chain's CDR3 is CASSSPGQGDEKLFF. DNA for the CDR3: TGTGCCAGCAGTTCCCCGGGACAGGGTGACGAAAAACTGTTTTTT. The entire variable domain, with the rest obtained from reference TRBV28 and TRBJ1-4, is as follows: DVKVTQSSRYLVKRTGEKVFLECVQDMDHENMFWYRQDPGLGLRLIYFSYDVKMKEKGDIPEGYSVSREKKERFSLILESASTNQTSMYLCASSSPGQGDEKLFFGSGTQLSVL.

V is TRBV7-9 and J is TRBJ1-2, with D possibly TRBD1 on 6 matching bases. CDR3 size: 12 residues. Germline CDR1 reads SEHNR; CDR2 reads FQNEAQ (reference sequence). V was pared by 2 bases and J by 8 bases, with 9 bases between. The CDR3 bases are TGTGCCAGCAGCTTATTAGGGACAGGCTACACCTTC. Translation gives CASSLLGTGYTF.

This clone was counted a single time. The chain couples TRBV5-1 to TRBJ1-1, with D hard to call. Between the trimmed V and J ends, which lost 1 base and 1 base, there was a span of 5 bases. The germline gives CDR1 SGHRS, CDR2 YFSETQ. The CDR3 is 13 amino acids. DNA for the CDR3: TGCGCCAGCAGCTTGTACAAGAACACTGAAGCTTTCTTT. Its translation: CASSLYKNTEAFF.

This clone was detected only once. This chain joins TRBV9 and TRBJ2-5; D is possibly TRBD2 (6 bases). Between the trimmed V and J ends, which lost 3 bases and 2 bases, there was a span of 14 bases. The CDR3 runs 15 residues. In germline, CDR1 is SGDLS, CDR2 YYNGEE. The CDR3 reads CASSESPAGQETQYF. Written as DNA, the CDR3 is TGTGCCAGCAGCGAGAGCCCGGCGGGGCAAGAGACCCAGTACTTC.

The chain joins TRBV24-1 to TRBJ2-1; 7 positions match TRBD2. Germline CDR1 and CDR2: KGHDR and SFDVKD. Trimming took 1 base from V and 8 from J; bases not matched to a gene: 7. The CDR3 is 15 amino acids. The CDR3 region has the DNA TGTGCCACCAGTGATTTTAACGGGAGGAGTGATGAGCAGTTCTTC. Residues: CATSDFNGRSDEQFF.

The chain couples TRBV3-1 (or the pseudogene TRBV3-2) to TRBJ2-1; 12 positions match TRBD2. The CDR3 runs to 16 residues. After removal of 1 base from V and 7 bases from J, the junction contained 5 bases not matched to a gene. Germline loops: CDR1 LGHDT, CDR2 YNNKEL (reference sequence). For the CDR3, the DNA is TGTGCCAGCAGCCAAGCCCGGACTAGCGGGAAAAATGAGCAGTTCTTC. Protein sequence: CASSQARTSGKNEQFF.

This clone was counted a single time. The CDR3 region is CASSLGQPNTEAFF. CDR3 nucleotide sequence: TGCGCCAGCAGCTTGGGACAGCCGAACACTGAAGCTTTCTTT. The chain links TRBV5-1 to TRBJ1-1, with D perhaps TRBD1 (5 bases). V dropped 0 bases and J dropped 1 base, with 7 bases sitting between them. This CDR3 spans 14 amino acids. Germline V gene data show CDR1 as SGHRS and CDR2 as YFSETQ.